Reported below is one T cell receptor beta chain. Germline V gene sequence: CDR1 KGHSH, CDR2 LQKENI. The CDR3 length is 15 residues. Russia was home to the donors, healthy Caucasian individuals aged roughly 6 to 100. These data are taken from a study of blood T cells in healthy people across ages. Together with a sample-barcoded 5' primer, a J-beta primer mix was included in a second PCR lasting about 7 to 12 cycles. MiXCR, applied by TCRdb to the 5' RACE reads, yields one record per CDR3 protein. The sample has 750,000 to 950,000 distinct CDR3 sequences; 40% to 65% are singletons. Material for sequencing was blood. The genes are TRBV18 and TRBJ2-5; 9 bases line up with TRBD1. The J call may be faulty, since TRBJ2-1 better matches the DNA end. This clonotype was obtained from a man at least 80 years old in good health. The CDR3 region is CASSPGTGYQETQFF. CDR3 DNA: TGTGCCAGCTCACCAGGGACAGGGTACCAAGAGACCCAGTTCTTC.